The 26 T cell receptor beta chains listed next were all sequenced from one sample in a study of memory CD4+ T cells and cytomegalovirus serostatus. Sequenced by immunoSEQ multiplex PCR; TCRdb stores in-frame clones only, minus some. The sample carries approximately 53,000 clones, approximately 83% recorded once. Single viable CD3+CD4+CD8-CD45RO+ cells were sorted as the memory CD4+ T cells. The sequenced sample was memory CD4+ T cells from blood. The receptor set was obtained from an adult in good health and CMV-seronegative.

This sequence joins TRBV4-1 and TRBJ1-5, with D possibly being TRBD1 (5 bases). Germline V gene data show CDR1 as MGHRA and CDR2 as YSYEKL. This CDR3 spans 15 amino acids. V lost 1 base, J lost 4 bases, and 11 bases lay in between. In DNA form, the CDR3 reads TGCGCCAGCAGCCAAGTAACGACAGCAAATCAGCCCCAGCATTTT. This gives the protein CASSQVTTANQPQHF.

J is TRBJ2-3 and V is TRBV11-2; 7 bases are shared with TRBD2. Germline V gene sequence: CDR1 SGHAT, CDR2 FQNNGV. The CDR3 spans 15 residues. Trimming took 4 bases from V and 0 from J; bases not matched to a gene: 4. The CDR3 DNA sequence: TGTGCCAGCAGCTGGGGCGGGGGAAGCACAGATACGCAGTATTTT. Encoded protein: CASSWGGGSTDTQYF.

This CDR3 reads CASSTRTGGVHYGYTF. The CDR3 DNA reads as TGTGCCAGCAGCACCCGGACAGGGGGCGTGCACTATGGCTACACCTTC. This chain uses TRBV7-9 with TRBJ1-2, with 11 bases matching TRBD1. CDR3 length: 16 residues. CDR1 and CDR2 from the germline V gene are SEHNR and FQNEAQ (reference sequence). V lost 5 bases, J lost 3 bases, and 8 bases stayed unmatched.

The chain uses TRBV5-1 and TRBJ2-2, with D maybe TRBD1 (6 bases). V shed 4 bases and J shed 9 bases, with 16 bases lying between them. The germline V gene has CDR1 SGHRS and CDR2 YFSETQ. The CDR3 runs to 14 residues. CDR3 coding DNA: TGCGCCAGCAGCCGGGGACACCAGTCGTGGGAGCTGTTTTTT. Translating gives CASSRGHQSWELFF.

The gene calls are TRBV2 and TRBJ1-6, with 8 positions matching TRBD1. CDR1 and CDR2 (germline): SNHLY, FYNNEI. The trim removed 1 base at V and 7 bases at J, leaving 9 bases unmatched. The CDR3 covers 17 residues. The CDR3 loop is CASSEGPQGVRNSPLHF. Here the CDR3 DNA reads TGTGCCAGCAGTGAAGGCCCACAGGGGGTTCGAAATTCACCCCTCCACTTT.

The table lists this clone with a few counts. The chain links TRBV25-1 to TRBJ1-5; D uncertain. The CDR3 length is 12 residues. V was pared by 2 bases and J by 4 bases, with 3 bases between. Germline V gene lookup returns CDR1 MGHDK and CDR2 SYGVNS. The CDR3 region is CASSEPNQPQHF. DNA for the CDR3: TGTGCCAGCAGTGAACCAAATCAGCCCCAGCATTTT.

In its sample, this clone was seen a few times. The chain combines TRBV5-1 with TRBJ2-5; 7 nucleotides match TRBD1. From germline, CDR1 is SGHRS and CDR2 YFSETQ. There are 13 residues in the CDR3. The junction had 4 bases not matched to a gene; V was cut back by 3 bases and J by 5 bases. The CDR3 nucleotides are TGCGCCAGCAGCTCACAGGGGATGGAGACCCAGTACTTC. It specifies CASSSQGMETQYF.

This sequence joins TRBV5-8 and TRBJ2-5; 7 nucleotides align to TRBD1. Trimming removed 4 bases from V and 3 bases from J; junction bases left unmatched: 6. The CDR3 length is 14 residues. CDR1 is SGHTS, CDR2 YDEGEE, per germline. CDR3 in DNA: TGTGCCAGCAGCGTGTACCAGGGGGAAGAGACCCAGTACTTC. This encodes CASSVYQGEETQYF.

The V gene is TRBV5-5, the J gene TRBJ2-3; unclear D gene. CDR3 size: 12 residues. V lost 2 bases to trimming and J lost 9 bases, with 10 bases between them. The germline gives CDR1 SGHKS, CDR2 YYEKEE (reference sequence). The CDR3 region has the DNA TGTGCCAGCAGCTTATCGTCCGGGACGCAGTATTTT. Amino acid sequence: CASSLSSGTQYF.

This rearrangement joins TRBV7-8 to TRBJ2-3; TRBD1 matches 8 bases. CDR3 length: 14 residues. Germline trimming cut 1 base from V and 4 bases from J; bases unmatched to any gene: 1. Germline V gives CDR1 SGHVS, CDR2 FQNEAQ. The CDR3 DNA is TGTGCCAGCAGCTTAGTACAGGGGGCAGATACGCAGTATTTT. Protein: CASSLVQGADTQYF.

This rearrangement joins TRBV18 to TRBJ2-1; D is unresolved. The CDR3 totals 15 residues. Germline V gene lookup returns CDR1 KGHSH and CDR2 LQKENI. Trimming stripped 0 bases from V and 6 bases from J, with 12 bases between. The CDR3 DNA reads TGTGCCAGCTCACCACCGGCTAGATTTGGCAATGAGCAGTTCTTC. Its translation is CASSPPARFGNEQFF. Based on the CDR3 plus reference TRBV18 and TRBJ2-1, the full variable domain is NAGVMQNPRHLVRRRGQEARLRCSPMKGHSHVYWYRQLPEEGLKFMVYLQKENIIDESGMPKERFSAEFPKEGPSILRIQQVVRGDSAAYFCASSPPARFGNEQFFGPGTRLTVL.

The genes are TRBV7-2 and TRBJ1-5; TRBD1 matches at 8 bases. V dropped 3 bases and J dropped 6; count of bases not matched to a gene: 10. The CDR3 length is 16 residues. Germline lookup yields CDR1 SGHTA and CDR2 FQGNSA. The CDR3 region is CASSFSSGGLGQPQHF. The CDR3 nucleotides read TGTGCCAGCAGCTTCTCCTCAGGGGGCTTGGGTCAGCCCCAGCATTTT.

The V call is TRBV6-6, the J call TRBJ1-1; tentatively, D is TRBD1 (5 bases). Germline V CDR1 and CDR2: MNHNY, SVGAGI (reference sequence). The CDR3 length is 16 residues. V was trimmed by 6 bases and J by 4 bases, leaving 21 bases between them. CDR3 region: CASSTHLGGAGTEAFF. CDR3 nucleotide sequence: TGTGCCAGCAGCACTCACCTGGGGGGAGCGGGCACTGAAGCTTTCTTT.

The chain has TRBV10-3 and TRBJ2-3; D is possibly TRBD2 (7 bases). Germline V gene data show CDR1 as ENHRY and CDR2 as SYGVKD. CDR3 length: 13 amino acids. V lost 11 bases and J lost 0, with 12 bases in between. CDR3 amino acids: CASRGPSTDTQYF. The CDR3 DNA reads TGTGCCTCGCGGGGGCCTAGCACAGATACGCAGTATTTT.

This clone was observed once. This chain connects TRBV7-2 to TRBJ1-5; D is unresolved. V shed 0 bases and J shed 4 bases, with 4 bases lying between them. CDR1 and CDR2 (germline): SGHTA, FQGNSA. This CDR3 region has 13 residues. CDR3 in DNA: TGTGCCAGCAGCTTAGCCCTTAATCAGCCCCAGCATTTT. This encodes CASSLALNQPQHF.

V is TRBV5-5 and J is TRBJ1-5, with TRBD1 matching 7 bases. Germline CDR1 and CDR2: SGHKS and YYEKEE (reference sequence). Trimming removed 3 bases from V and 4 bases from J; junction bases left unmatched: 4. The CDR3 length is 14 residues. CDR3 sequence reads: CASSSGGPNQPQHF. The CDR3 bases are TGTGCCAGCAGCTCAGGGGGTCCTAATCAGCCCCAGCATTTT.

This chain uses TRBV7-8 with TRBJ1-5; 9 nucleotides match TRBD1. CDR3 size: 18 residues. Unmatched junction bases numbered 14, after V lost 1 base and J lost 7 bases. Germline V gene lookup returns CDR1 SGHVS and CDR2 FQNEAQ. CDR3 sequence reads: CASSLERLRDRERQPQHF. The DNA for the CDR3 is TGTGCCAGCAGCTTAGAGAGACTAAGGGACAGGGAGAGGCAGCCCCAGCATTTT.

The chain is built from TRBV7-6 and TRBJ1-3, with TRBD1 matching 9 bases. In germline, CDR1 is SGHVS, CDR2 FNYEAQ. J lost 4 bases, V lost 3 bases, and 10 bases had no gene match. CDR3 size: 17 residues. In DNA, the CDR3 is TGTGCCAGCAGCTTGGGCCCCCGGGGGACAGGGGGAAACACCATATATTTT. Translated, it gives CASSLGPRGTGGNTIYF.

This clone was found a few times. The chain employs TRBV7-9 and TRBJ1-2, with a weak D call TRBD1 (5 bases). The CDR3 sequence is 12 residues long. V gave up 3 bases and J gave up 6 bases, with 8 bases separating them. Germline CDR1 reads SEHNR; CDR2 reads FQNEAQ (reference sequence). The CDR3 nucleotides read TGTGCCAGCAGCTTGGGGACTAATGGCTACACCTTC. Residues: CASSLGTNGYTF. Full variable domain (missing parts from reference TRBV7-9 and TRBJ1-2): DTGVSQNPRHKITKRGQNVTFRCDPISEHNRLYWYRQTLGQGPEFLTYFQNEAQLEKSRLLSDRFSAERPKGSFSTLEIQRTEQGDSAMYLCASSLGTNGYTFGSGTRLTVV.

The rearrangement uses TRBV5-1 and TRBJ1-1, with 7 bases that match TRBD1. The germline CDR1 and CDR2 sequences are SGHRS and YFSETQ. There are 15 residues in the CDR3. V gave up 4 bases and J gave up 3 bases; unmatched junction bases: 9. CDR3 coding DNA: TGCGCCAGCAGCCTCGGAGGGGGCAGGGACACTGAAGCTTTCTTT. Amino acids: CASSLGGGRDTEAFF.

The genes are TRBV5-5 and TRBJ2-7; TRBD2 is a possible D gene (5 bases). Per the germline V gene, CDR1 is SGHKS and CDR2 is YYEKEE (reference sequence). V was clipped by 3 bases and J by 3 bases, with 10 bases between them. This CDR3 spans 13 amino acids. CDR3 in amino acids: CASSWETGYEQYF. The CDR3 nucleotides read TGTGCCAGCAGCTGGGAGACGGGCTACGAGCAGTACTTC.

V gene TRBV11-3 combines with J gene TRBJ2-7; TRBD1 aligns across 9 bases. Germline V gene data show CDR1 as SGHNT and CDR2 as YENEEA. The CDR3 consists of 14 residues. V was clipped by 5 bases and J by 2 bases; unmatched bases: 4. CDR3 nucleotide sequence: TGTGCCAGCAGCCACCGGGACAGGGCCTACGAGCAGTACTTC. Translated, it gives CASSHRDRAYEQYF.

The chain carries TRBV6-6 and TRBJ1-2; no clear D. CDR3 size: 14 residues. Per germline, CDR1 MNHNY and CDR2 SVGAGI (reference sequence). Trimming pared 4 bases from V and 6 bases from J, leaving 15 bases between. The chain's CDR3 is CASSFGRDNNGYTF. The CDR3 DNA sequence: TGTGCCAGCAGTTTCGGACGAGACAACAATGGCTACACCTTC.

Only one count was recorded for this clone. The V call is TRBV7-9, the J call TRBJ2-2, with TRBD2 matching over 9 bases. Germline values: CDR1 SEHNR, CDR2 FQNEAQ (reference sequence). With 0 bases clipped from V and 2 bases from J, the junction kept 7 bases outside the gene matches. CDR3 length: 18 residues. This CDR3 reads CASSLARLAGRNTGELFF. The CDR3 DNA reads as TGTGCCAGCAGCTTAGCGCGGCTAGCGGGGCGAAACACCGGGGAGCTGTTTTTT.

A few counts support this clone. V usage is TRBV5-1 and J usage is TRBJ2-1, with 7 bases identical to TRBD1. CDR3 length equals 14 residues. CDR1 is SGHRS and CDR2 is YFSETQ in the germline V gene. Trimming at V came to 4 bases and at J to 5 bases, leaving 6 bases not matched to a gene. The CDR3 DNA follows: TGCGCCAGCAGCCCCGGGACAGCAAACAATGAGCAGTTCTTC. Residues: CASSPGTANNEQFF.

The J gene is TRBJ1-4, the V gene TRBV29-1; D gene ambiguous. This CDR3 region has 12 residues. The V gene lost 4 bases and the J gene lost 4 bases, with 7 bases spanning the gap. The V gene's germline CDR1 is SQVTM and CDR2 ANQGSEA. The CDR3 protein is CSVGKHNEKLFF. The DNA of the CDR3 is TGCAGCGTTGGAAAGCATAATGAAAAACTGTTTTTT.